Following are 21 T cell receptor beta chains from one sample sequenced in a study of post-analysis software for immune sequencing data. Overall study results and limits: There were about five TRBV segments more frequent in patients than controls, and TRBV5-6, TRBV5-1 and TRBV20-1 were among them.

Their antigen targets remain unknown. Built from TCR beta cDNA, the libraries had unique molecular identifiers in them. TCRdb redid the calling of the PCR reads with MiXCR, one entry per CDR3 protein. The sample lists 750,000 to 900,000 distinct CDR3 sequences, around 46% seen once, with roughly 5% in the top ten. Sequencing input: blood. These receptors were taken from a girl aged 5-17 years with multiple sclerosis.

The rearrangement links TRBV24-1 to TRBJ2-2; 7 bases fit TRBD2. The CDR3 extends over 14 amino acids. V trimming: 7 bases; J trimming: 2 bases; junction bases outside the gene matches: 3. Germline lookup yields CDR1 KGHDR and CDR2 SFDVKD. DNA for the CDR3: TGTGCCACCAGGGGAGGGATCAACACCGGGGAGCTGTTTTTT. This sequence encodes CATRGGINTGELFF.

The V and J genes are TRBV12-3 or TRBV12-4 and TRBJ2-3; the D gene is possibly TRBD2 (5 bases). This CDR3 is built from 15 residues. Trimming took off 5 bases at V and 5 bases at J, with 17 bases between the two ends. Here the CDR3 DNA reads TGTGCCAGCAGTCCTCCGGGGTCCCGGCGAGATACGCAGTATTTT. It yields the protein CASSPPGSRRDTQYF.

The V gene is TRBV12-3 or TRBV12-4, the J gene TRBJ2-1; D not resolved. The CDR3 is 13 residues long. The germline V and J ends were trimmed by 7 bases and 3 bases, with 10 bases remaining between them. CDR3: CASNKDGYNEQFF. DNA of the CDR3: TGTGCCAGCAATAAGGACGGCTACAATGAGCAGTTCTTC.

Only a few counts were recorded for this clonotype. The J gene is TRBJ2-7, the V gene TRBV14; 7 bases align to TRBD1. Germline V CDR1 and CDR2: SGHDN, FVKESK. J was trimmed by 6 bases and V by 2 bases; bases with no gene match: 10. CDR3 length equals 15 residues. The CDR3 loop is CASSQTQQGSGEQYF. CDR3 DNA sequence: TGTGCCAGCAGCCAAACCCAACAGGGGTCGGGCGAGCAGTACTTC.

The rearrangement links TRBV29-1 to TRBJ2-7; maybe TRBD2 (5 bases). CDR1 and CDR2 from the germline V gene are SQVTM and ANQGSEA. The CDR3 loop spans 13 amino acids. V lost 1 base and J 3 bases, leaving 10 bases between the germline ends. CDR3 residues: CSVEGGSGYEQYF. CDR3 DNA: TGCAGCGTTGAAGGTGGGAGCGGCTACGAGCAGTACTTC.

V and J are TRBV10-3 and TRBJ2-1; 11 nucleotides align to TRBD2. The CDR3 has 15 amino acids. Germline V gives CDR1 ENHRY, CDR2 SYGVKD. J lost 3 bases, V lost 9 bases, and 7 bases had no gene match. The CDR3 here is CAIGPTSGDYNEQFF. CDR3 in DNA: TGTGCCATAGGGCCGACTAGCGGGGACTACAATGAGCAGTTCTTC.

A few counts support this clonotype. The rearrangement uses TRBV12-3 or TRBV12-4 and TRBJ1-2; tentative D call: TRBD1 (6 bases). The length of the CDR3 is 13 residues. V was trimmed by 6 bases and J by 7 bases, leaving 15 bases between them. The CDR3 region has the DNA TGTGCCAGCAGAGCTGACAGGCTAGGTGGCTACACCTTC. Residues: CASRADRLGGYTF.

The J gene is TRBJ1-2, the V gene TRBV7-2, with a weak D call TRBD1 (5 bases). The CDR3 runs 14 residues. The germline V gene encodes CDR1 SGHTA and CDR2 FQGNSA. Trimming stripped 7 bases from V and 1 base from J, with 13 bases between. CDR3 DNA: TGTGCCAGCACCGAAATGGGGGGTAACTATGGCTACACCTTC. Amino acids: CASTEMGGNYGYTF.

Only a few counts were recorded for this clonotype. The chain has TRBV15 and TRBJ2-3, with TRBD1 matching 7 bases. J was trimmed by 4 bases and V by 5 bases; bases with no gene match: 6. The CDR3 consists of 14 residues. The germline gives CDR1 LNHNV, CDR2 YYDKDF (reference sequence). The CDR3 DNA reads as TGTGCCACCAGCGGAACAGGGGCGGCAGATACGCAGTATTTT. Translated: CATSGTGAADTQYF.

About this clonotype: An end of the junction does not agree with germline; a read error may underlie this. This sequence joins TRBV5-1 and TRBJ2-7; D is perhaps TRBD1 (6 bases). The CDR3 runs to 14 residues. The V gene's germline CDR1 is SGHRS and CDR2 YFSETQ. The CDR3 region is CAGSLVTQGYEQYF. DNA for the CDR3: TGCGCCGGCAGCTTGGTAACACAGGGCTACGAGCAGTACTTC.

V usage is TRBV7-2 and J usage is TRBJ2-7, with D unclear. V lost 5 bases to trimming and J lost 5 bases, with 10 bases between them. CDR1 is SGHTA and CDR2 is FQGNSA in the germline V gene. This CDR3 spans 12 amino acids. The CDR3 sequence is CASSPYRNEQYF. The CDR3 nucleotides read TGTGCCAGCAGCCCCTACAGAAACGAGCAGTACTTC.

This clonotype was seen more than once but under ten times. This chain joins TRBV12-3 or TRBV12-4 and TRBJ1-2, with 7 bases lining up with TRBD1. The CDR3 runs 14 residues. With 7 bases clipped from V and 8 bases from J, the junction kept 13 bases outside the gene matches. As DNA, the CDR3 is TGTGCCAGCACGGGTACAGGGGAGGCTCAGGGCTACACCTTC. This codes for CASTGTGEAQGYTF.

CDR3 in DNA: TGCGCCAGCAGCTTGGGAGCGGACCCTGGAAACACCATATATTTT. This codes for CASSLGADPGNTIYF. The genes are TRBV5-1 and TRBJ1-3; no firm D call. CDR1 and CDR2 (germline): SGHRS, YFSETQ. The CDR3 has 15 amino acids. Between the trimmed V and J ends, which lost 0 bases and 2 bases, there was a span of 9 bases.

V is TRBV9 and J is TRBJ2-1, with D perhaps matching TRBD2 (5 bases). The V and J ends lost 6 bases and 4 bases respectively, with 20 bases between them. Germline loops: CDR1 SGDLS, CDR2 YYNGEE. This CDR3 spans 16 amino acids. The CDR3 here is CASTHSDSNVYNEQFF. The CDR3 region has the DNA TGTGCCAGCACTCACTCGGACTCTAACGTTTACAATGAGCAGTTCTTC.

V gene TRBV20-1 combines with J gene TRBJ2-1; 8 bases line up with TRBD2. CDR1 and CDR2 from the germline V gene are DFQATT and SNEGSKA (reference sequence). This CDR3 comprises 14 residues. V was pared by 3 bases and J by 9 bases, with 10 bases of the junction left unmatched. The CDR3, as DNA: TGCAGTGCTAGCGGGAGGGAGGCCGTAGGTGAGCAGTTCTTC. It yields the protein CSASGREAVGEQFF.

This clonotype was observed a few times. CDR3 sequence reads: CASGRFYEQYF. The CDR3 nucleotides are TGTGCCAGCGGGAGGTTCTACGAGCAGTACTTC. The chain employs TRBV12-3 or TRBV12-4 and TRBJ2-4; D is perhaps TRBD2 (6 bases). The DNA end is more similar to TRBJ2-7, so the J call may be wrong. The CDR3 extends over 11 amino acids.

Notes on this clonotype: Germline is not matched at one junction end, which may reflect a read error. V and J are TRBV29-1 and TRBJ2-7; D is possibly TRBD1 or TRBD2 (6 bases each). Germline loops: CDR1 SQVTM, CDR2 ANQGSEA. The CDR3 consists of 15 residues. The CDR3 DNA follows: TGCAGCGTTGAATCGGACAGAACTAGCTCCTACGAGCGGTACTTC. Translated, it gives CSVESDRTSSYERYF.

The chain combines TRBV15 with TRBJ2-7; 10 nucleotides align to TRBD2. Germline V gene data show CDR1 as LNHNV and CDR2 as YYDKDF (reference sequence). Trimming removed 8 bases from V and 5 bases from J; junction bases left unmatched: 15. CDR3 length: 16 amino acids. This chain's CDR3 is CATADLRSSGSHEQYF. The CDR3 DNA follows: TGTGCCACCGCGGACCTGAGGTCTAGCGGGAGCCACGAGCAGTACTTC.

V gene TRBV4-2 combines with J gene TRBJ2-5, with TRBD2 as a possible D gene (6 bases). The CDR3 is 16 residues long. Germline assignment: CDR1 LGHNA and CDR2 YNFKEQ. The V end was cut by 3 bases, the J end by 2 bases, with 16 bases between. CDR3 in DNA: TGTGCCAGCAGCCATCCCGCGGAGGGCGGGCAAGAGACCCAGTACTTC. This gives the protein CASSHPAEGGQETQYF.

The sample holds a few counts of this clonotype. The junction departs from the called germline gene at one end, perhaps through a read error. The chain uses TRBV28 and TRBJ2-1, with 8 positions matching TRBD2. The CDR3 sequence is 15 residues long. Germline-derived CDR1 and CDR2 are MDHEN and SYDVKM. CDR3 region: CASSLRTSSHNEQFF. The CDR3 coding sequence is TGTGCCAGCAGTCTGCGGACTAGCTCCCACAATGAGCAGTTCTTC.

For the CDR3, the DNA is TGTGCCAGCTTCCTCCCTCAAGGGGGCAGCGAGATTCAAGAGACCCAGTACTTC. The encoded protein is CASFLPQGGSEIQETQYF. J is TRBJ2-5 and V is TRBV21-1; the table gives TRBD1 as D, unverified against the DNA. TRBV21-1 is listed as a pseudogene. The CDR3 totals 18 residues.